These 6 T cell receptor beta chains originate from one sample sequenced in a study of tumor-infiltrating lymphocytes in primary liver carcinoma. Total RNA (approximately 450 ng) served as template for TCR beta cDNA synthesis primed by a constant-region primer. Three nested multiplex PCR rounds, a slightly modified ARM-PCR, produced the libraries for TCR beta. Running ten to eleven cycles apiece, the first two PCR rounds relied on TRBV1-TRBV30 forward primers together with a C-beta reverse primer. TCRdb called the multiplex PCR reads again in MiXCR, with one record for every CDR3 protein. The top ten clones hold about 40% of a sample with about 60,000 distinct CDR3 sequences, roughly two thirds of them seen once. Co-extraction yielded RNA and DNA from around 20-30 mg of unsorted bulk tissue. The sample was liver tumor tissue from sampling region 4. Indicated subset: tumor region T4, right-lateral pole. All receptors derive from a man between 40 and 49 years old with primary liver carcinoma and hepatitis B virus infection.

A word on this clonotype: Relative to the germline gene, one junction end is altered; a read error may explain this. The DNA of the CDR3 is TGTGCCAGCAGCCCCCGTCTGGAGGTAATCGGGGAACTGTTTTTT. It translates to CASSPRLEVIGELFF. The rearrangement uses TRBV11-2 and TRBJ2-2, with TRBD2 as a possible D gene (5 bases). From germline, CDR1 is SGHAT and CDR2 FQNNGV. This CDR3 is built from 15 residues.

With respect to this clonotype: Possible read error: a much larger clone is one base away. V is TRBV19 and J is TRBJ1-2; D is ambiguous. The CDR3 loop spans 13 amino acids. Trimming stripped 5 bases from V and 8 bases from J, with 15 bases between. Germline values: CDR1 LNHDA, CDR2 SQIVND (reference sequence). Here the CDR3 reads CASSLMTRVGYTF. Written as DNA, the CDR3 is TGTGCCAGTAGTCTGATGACAAGGGTAGGCTACACCTTC.

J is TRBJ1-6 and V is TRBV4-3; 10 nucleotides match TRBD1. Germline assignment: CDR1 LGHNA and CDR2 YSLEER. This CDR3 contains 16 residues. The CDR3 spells CTKSSWDRGRNSPLHF. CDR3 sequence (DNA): TGCACCAAGAGCTCCTGGGACAGGGGACGGAATTCACCCCTCCACTTT.

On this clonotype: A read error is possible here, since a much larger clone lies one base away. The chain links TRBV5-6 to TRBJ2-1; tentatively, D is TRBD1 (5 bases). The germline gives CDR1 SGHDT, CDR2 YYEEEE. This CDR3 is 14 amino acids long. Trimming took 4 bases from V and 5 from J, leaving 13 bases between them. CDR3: CASSGAGTDNEQFF. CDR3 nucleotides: TGTGCCAGCAGCGGGGCAGGAACGGACAATGAGCAGTTCTTC.

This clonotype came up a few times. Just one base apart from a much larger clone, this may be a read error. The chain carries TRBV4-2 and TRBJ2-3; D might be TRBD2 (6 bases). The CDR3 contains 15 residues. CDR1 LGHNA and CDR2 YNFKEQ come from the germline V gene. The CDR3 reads CASSPKAGLADTHYF. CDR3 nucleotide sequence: TGTGCCAGCAGCCCTAAGGCGGGACTCGCAGATACGCATTATTTT.

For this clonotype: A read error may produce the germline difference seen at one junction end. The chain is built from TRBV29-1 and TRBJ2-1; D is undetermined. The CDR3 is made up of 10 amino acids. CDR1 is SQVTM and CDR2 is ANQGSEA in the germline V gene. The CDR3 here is CSTRRNEQLF. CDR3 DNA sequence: TGCAGCACACGACGTAATGAGCAGTTGTTC.